What follows are 29 T cell receptor beta chains derived from one specimen sequenced in a study of T cell responses to AZD1222 COVID-19 vaccine. Profiling relied on immunoSEQ multiplex PCR, and the TCRdb table lists in-frame clones only, not all of them. Of about 170,000 clones in the sample, 85% to 95% were seen once. The specimen comprised peripheral blood, sampled on day 0 of AZD1222 vaccination. These receptors originate from an adult in good health.

The chain combines TRBV4-1 with TRBJ2-5; D remains ambiguous. The germline gives CDR1 MGHRA, CDR2 YSYEKL. The V and J ends lost 0 bases and 4 bases respectively, with 9 bases between them. The CDR3 has 14 amino acids. CDR3 loop: CASSQDVGSETQYF. The CDR3, as DNA: TGCGCCAGCAGCCAAGATGTGGGGTCAGAGACCCAGTACTTC.

J is TRBJ2-1 and V is TRBV5-1; 7 nucleotides match TRBD1. Per germline, CDR1 SGHRS and CDR2 YFSETQ. Unmatched junction bases numbered 7, after V lost 0 bases and J lost 4 bases. The CDR3 length is 16 residues. CDR3 nucleotides: TGCGCCAGCAGCTTGGGCCAAGGGGGCCGTTACAATGAGCAGTTCTTC. It encodes CASSLGQGGRYNEQFF. Using reference TRBV5-1 and TRBJ2-1 for the parts outside the CDR3, the full variable domain is KAGVTQTPRYLIKTRGQQVTLSCSPISGHRSVSWYQQTPGQGLQFLFEYFSETQRNKGNFPGRFSGRQFSNSRSEMNVSTLELGDSALYLCASSLGQGGRYNEQFFGPGTRLTVL.

The genes are TRBV13 and TRBJ1-1; unclear D gene. Germline V gives CDR1 PRHDT, CDR2 FYEKMQ (reference sequence). This CDR3 is built from 13 residues. Trimming left V 8 bases short and J 1 base short, with 11 bases between. The CDR3 here is CASSPGRNTEAFF. The CDR3 bases are TGTGCCAGCTCCCCGGGAAGGAACACTGAAGCTTTCTTT.

This chain uses TRBV6-5 with TRBJ1-5; tentatively, D is TRBD1 (5 bases). Germline V gives CDR1 MNHEY, CDR2 SVGAGI. This CDR3 spans 14 amino acids. V shed 6 bases and J shed 6 bases, with 15 bases lying between them. DNA for the CDR3: TGTGCCAGCAGCCCGGGACGCTTCGTTCAGCCCCAGCATTTT. Its translation is CASSPGRFVQPQHF.

J is TRBJ2-1 and V is TRBV5-1; no definite D call. The V end lost 1 base, the J end lost 4 bases, and 12 bases lay between the germline ends. Germline V gives CDR1 SGHRS, CDR2 YFSETQ. The CDR3 contains 15 residues. In DNA form, the CDR3 reads TGCGCCAGCAGCTTGTATGGCCAGGAGTACAATGAGCAGTTCTTC. Encoded protein: CASSLYGQEYNEQFF.

The chain links TRBV10-3 to TRBJ2-5; 11 bases are a match to TRBD1. The CDR3 covers 14 residues. The J segment lost 5 bases and the V segment lost 1 base, leaving 0 bases of the junction unmatched. CDR1 and CDR2 (germline): ENHRY, SYGVKD. This CDR3 is CAISEWDRGETQYF. The CDR3 DNA sequence: TGTGCCATCAGTGAGTGGGACAGGGGGGAGACCCAGTACTTC.

The CDR3 sequence is CASSPDVNYGYTF. The CDR3 DNA reads TGTGCCAGCAGCCCAGACGTAAACTATGGCTACACCTTC. The V call is TRBV7-2, the J call TRBJ1-2; D call uncertain. The CDR3 is made up of 13 amino acids. V was pared by 5 bases and J by 2 bases, with 9 bases between. CDR1 and CDR2 from the germline V gene are SGHTA and FQGNSA.

The chain is built from TRBV6-6 and TRBJ2-1; D might be TRBD1 (5 bases). V lost 7 bases, J lost 5 bases, and 15 bases lay in between. The germline CDR1 and CDR2 sequences are MNHNY and SVGAGI (reference sequence). The CDR3 contains 14 residues. DNA of the CDR3: TGTGCCAGCAACCGCCAGGGCCCCAACAATGAGCAGTTCTTC. It translates to CASNRQGPNNEQFF.

J is TRBJ2-5 and V is TRBV10-3; D gene ambiguous. This CDR3 contains 11 residues. Germline-derived CDR1 and CDR2 are ENHRY and SYGVKD. V lost 7 bases, J lost 1 base, and 4 bases lay in between. CDR3: CAIKTQETQYF. The CDR3 DNA reads TGTGCCATCAAGACCCAAGAGACCCAGTACTTC.

The V gene is TRBV28, the J gene TRBJ1-1; TRBD1 might be the D (5 bases). The V and J ends lost 9 bases and 12 bases respectively, with 17 bases between them. CDR3 length equals 11 residues. Germline CDR1 and CDR2: MDHEN and SYDVKM. In DNA, the CDR3 is TGTGCCAGTCTCGCTGGGGCCAGTTCTTTCTTT. This sequence encodes CASLAGASSFF.

The chain combines TRBV11-3 with TRBJ2-1; 12 bases are shared with TRBD2. The CDR3 extends over 16 amino acids. Germline CDR1 and CDR2: SGHNT and YENEEA. Germline trimming cut 5 bases from V and 0 bases from J; bases unmatched to any gene: 2. CDR3 DNA: TGTGCCAGCAGCCCGGGACTAGCGGGCTCCTACAATGAGCAGTTCTTC. It yields the protein CASSPGLAGSYNEQFF.

The chain employs TRBV5-8 and TRBJ2-7; possibly TRBD1 for D (5 bases). CDR3 length: 16 amino acids. V was trimmed by 0 bases and J by 0 bases, leaving 13 bases between them. Germline V gene data show CDR1 as SGHTS and CDR2 as YDEGEE. In DNA form, the CDR3 reads TGTGCCAGCAGCTTGGTAGGCAGGGTAAGCTCCTACGAGCAGTACTTC. Its protein product is CASSLVGRVSSYEQYF.

This clone came up a few times. CDR3 amino acids: CASSEEPQGPQHF. DNA for the CDR3: TGTGCCAGCAGTGAAGAGCCACAGGGGCCCCAGCATTTT. This rearrangement joins TRBV6-1 to TRBJ1-5, with a tentative D call TRBD1 (6 bases). Trimming shortened V by 1 base and J by 9 bases, and 10 bases separated the two germline ends. Germline values: CDR1 MNHNS, CDR2 SASEGT. The CDR3 is 13 amino acids.

This rearrangement joins TRBV5-6 to TRBJ2-3; no clear D. This CDR3 contains 11 residues. The germline gives CDR1 SGHDT, CDR2 YYEEEE. V lost 4 bases, J lost 5 bases, and 5 bases lay in between. CDR3 in DNA: TGTGCCAGCAGCCTGCAAGATACGCAGTATTTT. Its translation is CASSLQDTQYF.

J is TRBJ1-5 and V is TRBV3-1 (or the pseudogene TRBV3-2); unclear D gene. Trimming removed 4 bases from V and 6 bases from J, with 7 bases in between. There are 12 residues in the CDR3. Germline values: CDR1 LGHDT, CDR2 YNNKEL (reference sequence). In nucleotides, the CDR3 is TGTGCCAGCAGCCTCCGAAGTCAGCCCCAGCATTTT. This codes for CASSLRSQPQHF.

This clone was found once. The rearrangement joins TRBV18 to TRBJ1-4; 8 bases line up with TRBD1. The CDR3 consists of 16 residues. Germline CDR1 KGHSH, CDR2 LQKENI. After removal of 4 bases from V and 0 bases from J, the junction contained 4 bases not matched to a gene. CDR3 bases: TGTGCCAGCTCACTCACAGGGGGTGCAACTAATGAAAAACTGTTTTTT. Its protein is CASSLTGGATNEKLFF.

The chain has TRBV4-2 and TRBJ2-1, with 9 bases lining up with TRBD2. The CDR3 loop spans 14 amino acids. The J segment lost 7 bases and the V segment lost 6 bases, leaving 7 bases of the junction unmatched. Germline CDR1 LGHNA, CDR2 YNFKEQ. The CDR3 protein is CASSQTTSGNEQFF. The CDR3 bases are TGTGCCAGCAGTCAAACTACTAGCGGGAATGAGCAGTTCTTC.

CDR3 DNA sequence: TGCGCCAGCAGCTACCGACTAGCCGGCACAGATACGCAGTATTTT. Protein: CASSYRLAGTDTQYF. J is TRBJ2-3 and V is TRBV5-1; 7 positions agree with TRBD2. CDR1 and CDR2 (germline): SGHRS, YFSETQ. V was clipped by 3 bases and J by 1 base; unmatched bases: 5. The CDR3 is 15 amino acids.

The chain employs TRBV7-2 and TRBJ1-3, with a tentative D call TRBD1 (6 bases). This CDR3 has 14 residues. Germline assignment: CDR1 SGHTA and CDR2 FQGNSA. The V end was cut by 5 bases, the J end by 4 bases, with 12 bases between. The CDR3 loop reads CASSTGWDGNTIYF. CDR3 nucleotides: TGTGCCAGCAGCACAGGGTGGGACGGAAACACCATATATTTT.

V is TRBV12-5 and J is TRBJ1-2; D is uncertain. Per the germline V gene, CDR1 is LGHNT and CDR2 is FRNRAP. Trimming took off 5 bases at V and 8 bases at J, with 15 bases between the two ends. The CDR3 totals 13 residues. The CDR3, as DNA: TGTGCTAGTGGTATCGGACTGTCTCGGGGCTACACCTTC. Encoded protein: CASGIGLSRGYTF.

The chain uses TRBV5-1 and TRBJ2-1; D is unclear. V lost 2 bases and J lost 6, with 6 bases in between. The CDR3 contains 12 residues. In germline, CDR1 is SGHRS, CDR2 YFSETQ. The CDR3 DNA reads as TGCGCCAGCAGCTTTTCACTCAATGAGCAGTTCTTC. Protein product: CASSFSLNEQFF.

The chain couples TRBV7-9 to TRBJ1-2, with D uncertain. CDR3 length: 13 amino acids. Germline CDR1 reads SEHNR; CDR2 reads FQNEAQ (reference sequence). V lost 2 bases to trimming and J lost 4 bases, with 8 bases between them. As DNA, the CDR3 is TGTGCCAGCAGCTTAAGTGGACCCTATGGCTACACCTTC. Translating it yields CASSLSGPYGYTF.

This chain joins TRBV30 and TRBJ1-2; 12 bases align to TRBD1. Germline CDR1 is GTSNPN and CDR2 is SVGIG (reference sequence). The CDR3 consists of 11 residues. V gave up 8 bases and J gave up 7 bases; unmatched junction bases: 2. The DNA of the CDR3 is TGTGCCCGGGACAGGGGGCTTGGCTACACCTTC. Protein sequence: CARDRGLGYTF.

The chain employs TRBV9 and TRBJ1-4; D possibly corresponds to TRBD1 (5 bases). Germline V gene sequence: CDR1 SGDLS, CDR2 YYNGEE. V was clipped by 0 bases and J by 7 bases, with 13 bases between them. This CDR3 is 15 amino acids long. As DNA, the CDR3 is TGTGCCAGCAGCGTAGCCGAGGGGCGGGGTGAAAAACTGTTTTTT. Translating gives CASSVAEGRGEKLFF.

The chain recombines TRBV10-3 with TRBJ1-2; D is uncertain. The germline gives CDR1 ENHRY, CDR2 SYGVKD. Trimming removed 3 bases from V and 0 bases from J, with 14 bases in between. This CDR3 has 16 amino acids. CDR3 DNA sequence: TGTGCCATCAGTGATTCTGGGATGCCCGCTAACTATGGCTACACCTTC. It encodes CAISDSGMPANYGYTF.

The chain couples TRBV28 to TRBJ2-7; D gene ambiguous. With 7 bases removed from V and 2 bases from J, the gap between germline ends came to 15 bases. Germline V CDR1 and CDR2: MDHEN, SYDVKM. There are 14 residues in the CDR3. The CDR3 reads CASIPGGRPYEQYF. The CDR3, as DNA: TGTGCCAGCATCCCCGGCGGCAGGCCCTACGAGCAGTACTTC.

The rearrangement uses TRBV18 and TRBJ2-1; D ambiguous. The CDR3 is 14 amino acids. CDR1 KGHSH and CDR2 LQKENI come from the germline V gene. V was cut by 2 bases and J by 2 bases, with 7 bases left in between. DNA for the CDR3: TGTGCCAGCTCACCAGGGCTCACCTACAATGAGCAGTTCTTC. Encoded protein: CASSPGLTYNEQFF.

Only one count was recorded for this clone. The chain links TRBV6-5 to TRBJ1-3; no clear D gene. Germline CDR1 and CDR2: MNHEY and SVGAGI. The V end lost 7 bases, the J end lost 0 bases, and 13 bases lay between the germline ends. This CDR3 has 15 residues. CDR3 residues: CASTLTDLSGNTIYF. The CDR3 DNA follows: TGTGCCAGCACCTTGACCGATCTCTCTGGAAACACCATATATTTT.

The chain couples TRBV7-9 to TRBJ2-2; TRBD2 aligns across 12 bases. The CDR3 runs to 16 residues. Trimming cost V 5 bases and J 8 bases; bases outside gene matches: 9. Germline V gene lookup returns CDR1 SEHNR and CDR2 FQNEAQ (reference sequence). The DNA for the CDR3 is TGTGCCAGCAGCGGGCCTAGCGGGGGGGCCCAGGGGGAGCTGTTTTTT. This translates into CASSGPSGGAQGELFF. The entire variable domain, with the rest obtained from reference TRBV7-9 and TRBJ2-2, is as follows: DTGVSQNPRHKITKRGQNVTFRCDPISEHNRLYWYRQTLGQGPEFLTYFQNEAQLEKSRLLSDRFSAERPKGSFSTLEIQRTEQGDSAMYLCASSGPSGGAQGELFFGEGSRLTVL.